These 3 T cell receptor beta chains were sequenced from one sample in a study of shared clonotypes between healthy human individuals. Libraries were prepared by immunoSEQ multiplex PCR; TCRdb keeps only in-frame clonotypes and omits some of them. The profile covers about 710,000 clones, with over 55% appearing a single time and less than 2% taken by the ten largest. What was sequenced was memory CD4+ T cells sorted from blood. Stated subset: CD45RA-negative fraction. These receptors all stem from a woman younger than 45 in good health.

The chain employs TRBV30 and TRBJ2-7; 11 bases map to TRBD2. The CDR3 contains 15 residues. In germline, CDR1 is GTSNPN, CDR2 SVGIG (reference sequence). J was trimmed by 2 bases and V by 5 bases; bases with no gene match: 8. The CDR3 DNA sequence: TGTGCCTGGTGCAAACGACTAGCGGGGACCTACGAGCAGTACTTC. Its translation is CAWCKRLAGTYEQYF. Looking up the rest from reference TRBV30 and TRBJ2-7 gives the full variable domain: SQTIHQWPATLVQPVGSPLSLECTVEGTSNPNLYWYRQAAGRGLQLLFYSVGIGQISSEVPQNLSASRPQDRQFILSSKKLLLSDSGFYLCAWCKRLAGTYEQYFGPGTRLTVT.

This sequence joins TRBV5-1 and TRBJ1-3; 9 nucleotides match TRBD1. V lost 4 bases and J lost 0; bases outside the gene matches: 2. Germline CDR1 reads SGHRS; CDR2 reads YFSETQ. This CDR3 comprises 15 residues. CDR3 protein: CASSTTGGSGNTIYF. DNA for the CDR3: TGCGCCAGCAGCACGACAGGGGGCTCTGGAAACACCATATATTTT.

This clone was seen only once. CDR3 sequence: CASRDRSVGNTIYF. DNA for the CDR3: TGTGCCAGTCGAGACAGAAGCGTTGGAAACACCATATATTTT. The gene calls are TRBV19 and TRBJ1-3; tentative D call: TRBD1 (5 bases). The CDR3 spans 14 residues. V lost 8 bases to trimming and J lost 3 bases, with 14 bases between them. CDR1 and CDR2 (germline): LNHDA, SQIVND (reference sequence).